These 21 T cell receptor beta chains originate from one sample sequenced in a study of blood T cell repertoires in COVID-19 (dated by TCRdb to 2020 to 2022). Library preparation used the immunoSEQ multiplex PCR assay. TCRdb limited this immuneACCESS table to in-frame rearrangements with V and J called. A share of clones is missing; checked studies link under half to unresolved V genes, and the rest is unexplained. Here the sample has more than 110,000 clones; about four fifths occur a single time. The ten biggest clones cover 3.5% to 4.5% of the sample. Sequenced sample: peripheral blood. These receptors came from a woman aged 55-70 years with acute or convalescent COVID-19.

As regards this clone: One end of the junction varies from germline; a read error may be responsible. The genes are TRBV28 and TRBJ2-1, with 9 bases matching TRBD2. This CDR3 is 15 amino acids long. Germline lookup yields CDR1 MDHEN and CDR2 SYDVKM. CDR3 in amino acids: CASNLLAGSYNEQFF. As DNA, the CDR3 is TGTGCCAGCAATTTACTAGCGGGCTCCTACAATGAGCAGTTCTTC.

The chain is built from TRBV21-1 and TRBJ2-7; TRBD2 reflects the table's D call only, with no check against the DNA. TRBV21-1 is described as a pseudogene. This CDR3 spans 21 amino acids. This chain's CDR3 is CASSKEIPGLAGGGNSYEQYF. Written as DNA, the CDR3 is TGTGCCAGCAGCAAAGAGATACCGGGACTAGCGGGAGGAGGGAATTCCTACGAGCAGTACTTC.

J is TRBJ2-1 and V is TRBV5-4; 14 nucleotides agree with TRBD2. The germline V gene has CDR1 SGHNT and CDR2 YYREEE (reference sequence). After removal of 4 bases from V and 5 bases from J, the junction contained 5 bases not matched to a gene. The CDR3 sequence is 16 residues long. CDR3 bases: TGTGCCAGCAGCCCGGGACTAGCGGGAGTAAACAATGAGCAGTTCTTC. This encodes CASSPGLAGVNNEQFF.

This clone was counted between two and nine times. The V call is TRBV5-1, the J call TRBJ1-1; TRBD1 matches 8 bases. Germline V gene data show CDR1 as SGHRS and CDR2 as YFSETQ. V was pared by 6 bases and J by 6 bases, with 7 bases of the junction left unmatched. The CDR3 covers 13 residues. CDR3 sequence (DNA): TGCGCCAGCAAAGGACAGGGTAACGCTGAAGCTTTCTTT. It specifies CASKGQGNAEAFF.

This rearrangement joins TRBV5-5 to TRBJ2-3; TRBD2 agrees at 10 bases. The ends lost 0 bases at V and 4 bases at J; junction bases unmatched: 2. This CDR3 has 15 residues. Germline V gene lookup returns CDR1 SGHKS and CDR2 YYEKEE (reference sequence). As DNA, the CDR3 is TGTGCCAGCAGCTTGGGTGGACTAGCGGCAGATACGCAGTATTTT. Amino acids: CASSLGGLAADTQYF.

This clone has a single count. This CDR3 reads CASSETLGRGNSPLHF. The CDR3 region has the DNA TGTGCCAGCAGTGAAACCCTTGGCAGGGGAAATTCACCCCTCCACTTT. The chain carries TRBV2 and TRBJ1-6, with D possibly being TRBD1 (6 bases). Germline CDR1 SNHLY, CDR2 FYNNEI. The CDR3 runs 16 residues. The ends were cut back, 2 bases at V and 7 bases at J, with 15 bases in the middle.

This clone was recorded once. CDR3 amino acids: CASSPLRGDNNSPLHF. CDR3 coding DNA: TGTGCCAGCAGCCCGCTCAGGGGGGATAATAATTCACCCCTCCACTTT. The chain is built from TRBV28 and TRBJ1-6, with 7 bases lining up with TRBD1. Germline loops: CDR1 MDHEN, CDR2 SYDVKM. The CDR3 is 16 residues long. V shed 6 bases, J shed 5 bases, and the junction held 10 bases outside the gene matches.

The chain links TRBV11-2 to TRBJ2-1; no reliable D call. This CDR3 contains 15 residues. The germline V gene encodes CDR1 SGHAT and CDR2 FQNNGV. V was trimmed by 0 bases and J by 9 bases, leaving 15 bases between them. DNA of the CDR3: TGTGCCAGCAGCTTAGAAGTTGCCCCCACCGGTGAGCAGTTCTTC. Translation gives CASSLEVAPTGEQFF.

The V call is TRBV4-3, the J call TRBJ2-1; possibly TRBD2 for D (6 bases). The germline V gene has CDR1 LGHNA and CDR2 YSLEER. V lost 0 bases to trimming and J lost 9 bases, with 12 bases between them. The CDR3 runs to 14 residues. CDR3 in DNA: TGCGCCAGCAGCCAAGATCCTAGCGTAGGTGAGCAGTTCTTC. Translating gives CASSQDPSVGEQFF.

The table lists this clone with a few counts. The V and J genes are TRBV9 and TRBJ2-2, with 7 bases identical to TRBD2. Trimming cost V 2 bases and J 4 bases; bases outside gene matches: 5. This CDR3 is 15 amino acids long. Per germline, CDR1 SGDLS and CDR2 YYNGEE. CDR3 loop: CASSVVASGTGELFF. The CDR3 DNA is TGTGCCAGCAGCGTGGTGGCTAGCGGCACCGGGGAGCTGTTTTTT.

The chain employs TRBV27 and TRBJ2-1; 13 bases map to TRBD2. The CDR3 has 15 amino acids. The V gene end was trimmed by 3 bases and the J gene end by 10 bases; junction bases not matched to a gene: 6. CDR1 MNHEY and CDR2 SMNVEV come from the germline V gene (reference sequence). CDR3 protein: CASSFPGLAGREQFF. For the CDR3, the DNA is TGTGCCAGCAGTTTCCCGGGACTAGCGGGACGGGAGCAGTTCTTC.

The gene calls are TRBV5-1 and TRBJ1-3; 8 positions agree with TRBD1. The J segment lost 2 bases and the V segment lost 2 bases, leaving 6 bases of the junction unmatched. The germline V gene encodes CDR1 SGHRS and CDR2 YFSETQ. The CDR3 extends over 16 amino acids. This CDR3 reads CASSFGQGTPGNTIYF. DNA of the CDR3: TGCGCCAGCAGCTTTGGACAGGGCACCCCTGGAAACACCATATATTTT.

The DNA for the CDR3 is TGTGCCAGCTTGCCTTACAGGGGTGTCAGGAACTATGGCTACACCTTC. Amino acids: CASLPYRGVRNYGYTF. The genes are TRBV28 and TRBJ1-2; TRBD1 matches 7 bases. CDR1 and CDR2 from the germline V gene are MDHEN and SYDVKM. Germline trimming cut 8 bases from V and 2 bases from J; bases unmatched to any gene: 14. CDR3 length: 16 amino acids.

The chain uses TRBV10-3 and TRBJ1-2; the D gene is possibly TRBD1 (6 bases). The CDR3 has 16 residues. Trimming shortened V by 5 bases and J by 2 bases, and 18 bases separated the two germline ends. Germline CDR1 ENHRY, CDR2 SYGVKD. The CDR3 here is CAISPSKGGRNYGYTF. DNA of the CDR3: TGTGCCATCAGTCCCTCTAAAGGGGGTAGGAACTATGGCTACACCTTC.

The rearrangement joins TRBV7-8 to TRBJ2-5; 8 nucleotides match TRBD2. The CDR3 contains 16 residues. The V and J ends lost 5 bases and 2 bases, in that order; junction bases with no gene match: 10. Germline V gives CDR1 SGHVS, CDR2 FQNEAQ. CDR3 protein: CASSPETSALQETQYF. The CDR3 bases are TGTGCCAGCAGCCCTGAGACTAGCGCTTTACAAGAGACCCAGTACTTC. The complete variable domain, with remaining parts taken from reference TRBV7-8 and TRBJ2-5, reads GAGVSQSPRYKVAKRGQDVALRCDPISGHVSLFWYQQALGQGPEFLTYFQNEAQLDKSGLPSDRFFAERPEGSVSTLKIQRTQQEDSAVYLCASSPETSALQETQYFGPGTRLLVL.

This clone was found a few times. The V call is TRBV5-5, the J call TRBJ1-2, with D maybe TRBD1 (5 bases). This CDR3 spans 13 amino acids. The germline V gene encodes CDR1 SGHKS and CDR2 YYEKEE (reference sequence). Trimming left V 4 bases short and J 8 bases short, with 15 bases between. DNA for the CDR3: TGTGCCAGCAGCCCCACAGGAGAATGGGGCTACACCTTC. It encodes CASSPTGEWGYTF.

The V call is TRBV6-5, the J call TRBJ2-7; D gene unclear. There are 15 residues in the CDR3. Between the trimmed V and J ends, which lost 1 base and 0 bases, there was a span of 10 bases. The germline V gene encodes CDR1 MNHEY and CDR2 SVGAGI. CDR3 sequence: CASSYLGQDSYEQYF. The CDR3 DNA reads TGTGCCAGCAGTTACTTGGGCCAGGACTCCTACGAGCAGTACTTC.

This chain uses TRBV14 with TRBJ1-4; D gene ambiguous. This CDR3 has 15 amino acids. The V end was cut by 4 bases, the J end by 3 bases, with 12 bases between. CDR1 is SGHDN and CDR2 is FVKESK in the germline V gene. CDR3 loop: CASSRVGIANEKLFF. CDR3 sequence (DNA): TGTGCCAGCAGCCGGGTCGGGATTGCTAATGAAAAACTGTTTTTT. Full variable domain (missing parts from reference TRBV14 and TRBJ1-4): EAGVTQFPSHSVIEKGQTVTLRCDPISGHDNLYWYRRVMGKEIKFLLHFVKESKQDESGMPNNRFLAERTGGTYSTLKVQPAELEDSGVYFCASSRVGIANEKLFFGSGTQLSVL.

The gene calls are TRBV2 and TRBJ2-7; a possible D gene is TRBD2 (6 bases). Germline V gene lookup returns CDR1 SNHLY and CDR2 FYNNEI. V was cut by 7 bases and J by 3 bases, with 13 bases left in between. This CDR3 has 13 residues. As DNA, the CDR3 is TGTGCCAGCAAGGAGCCTAGCGACTACGAGCAGTACTTC. It specifies CASKEPSDYEQYF.

The V call is TRBV28, the J call TRBJ1-6; D remains unclear. There are 14 residues in the CDR3. Trimming removed 7 bases at V and 7 bases at J, with 14 bases between. Per germline, CDR1 MDHEN and CDR2 SYDVKM. CDR3 residues: CASTLGAGNSPLHF. The CDR3 DNA sequence: TGTGCCAGCACGTTAGGCGCGGGGAATTCACCCCTCCACTTT.

The chain is built from TRBV27 and TRBJ2-7; 11 bases align to TRBD1. Germline CDR1 and CDR2: MNHEY and SMNVEV (reference sequence). Germline trimming cut 6 bases from V and 4 bases from J; bases unmatched to any gene: 8. The CDR3 contains 15 residues. This chain's CDR3 is CASSRDRGKGYEQYF. CDR3 DNA sequence: TGTGCCAGCAGCCGGGACAGGGGGAAAGGGTACGAGCAGTACTTC.